One and the same sample provided the 31 T cell receptor beta chains below, sequenced in a study of blood T cell repertoires in COVID-19. The table came from immunoSEQ multiplex PCR; TCRdb's copy has only in-frame clones and leaves some out. The table lists 60,000 to 75,000 clones, roughly 90% of them singletons, with 7.3% in the top ten. Sequences were obtained from peripheral blood. The receptors come from a man aged 35 to 55 with COVID-19, enrolled during active disease.

The genes are TRBV2 and TRBJ1-1; 9 bases map to TRBD1. V lost 6 bases and J lost 7; bases outside the gene matches: 6. From germline, CDR1 is SNHLY and CDR2 FYNNEI. This CDR3 contains 13 residues. The CDR3 DNA is TGTGCCAGCAGCCTGGACAGGGGCGGTGAAGCTTTCTTT. Its protein product is CASSLDRGGEAFF.

This chain connects TRBV2 to TRBJ2-1; TRBD2 agrees at 10 bases. J was trimmed by 12 bases and V by 4 bases; bases with no gene match: 18. The CDR3 has 17 residues. Germline V CDR1 and CDR2: SNHLY, FYNNEI. Here the CDR3 DNA reads TGTGCCAGCAGTGTTGGTTCAATAGCGGGGGGCCAAGACCTGCAGTTCTTC. This sequence encodes CASSVGSIAGGQDLQFF.

The V call is TRBV27, the J call TRBJ2-7, with 7 bases identical to TRBD1. CDR1 is MNHEY, CDR2 SMNVEV, per germline (reference sequence). V shed 5 bases and J 1 base; nucleotides not matched to a gene: 5. The CDR3 loop spans 14 amino acids. CDR3 nucleotides: TGTGCCAGCAGTCGACGACAGGGTTCCTACGAGCAGTACTTC. It translates to CASSRRQGSYEQYF.

This clone has just one count. The gene calls are TRBV5-1 and TRBJ2-5; D is perhaps TRBD2 (5 bases). Germline CDR1 and CDR2: SGHRS and YFSETQ. V was shortened by 0 bases and J by 4 bases, with 13 bases between the two germline ends. The CDR3 runs to 15 residues. The DNA for the CDR3 is TGCGCCAGCAGCTTGGCCGGTAGGAGCGGAGAGACCCAGTACTTC. Its protein is CASSLAGRSGETQYF.

This sequence joins TRBV5-6 and TRBJ1-2; D ambiguous. Germline CDR1 is SGHDT and CDR2 is YYEEEE. V was trimmed by 5 bases and J by 3 bases, leaving 11 bases between them. The CDR3 has 13 amino acids. The CDR3 spells CASRVWRDYGYTF. The CDR3 DNA follows: TGTGCCAGCAGGGTTTGGCGGGACTATGGCTACACCTTC.

The chain is built from TRBV2 and TRBJ2-7, with 7 bases matching TRBD1. Germline V lookup: CDR1 SNHLY, CDR2 FYNNEI. The junction had 9 bases not matched to a gene; V was cut back by 5 bases and J by 5 bases. The CDR3 consists of 14 residues. CDR3 DNA sequence: TGTGCCAGCAGTACTGGACAGGACCCTAACGAGCAGTACTTC. This codes for CASSTGQDPNEQYF.

This sequence joins TRBV18 and TRBJ2-5; D unclear. CDR1 and CDR2 (germline): KGHSH, LQKENI. This CDR3 is built from 15 residues. V was trimmed by 4 bases and J by 1 base, leaving 13 bases between them. DNA for the CDR3: TGTGCCAGCTCACAGAGCTTACAGATCCAAGAGACCCAGTACTTC. The encoded protein is CASSQSLQIQETQYF. The whole variable domain, filled in from reference TRBV18 and TRBJ2-5, reads NAGVMQNPRHLVRRRGQEARLRCSPMKGHSHVYWYRQLPEEGLKFMVYLQKENIIDESGMPKERFSAEFPKEGPSILRIQQVVRGDSAAYFCASSQSLQIQETQYFGPGTRLLVL.

The chain combines TRBV7-3 with TRBJ2-7; D gene ambiguous. The CDR3 is 15 amino acids. V dropped 1 base and J dropped 5 bases, with 15 bases sitting between them. CDR1 is SGHTA, CDR2 FQGTGA, per germline. The CDR3 nucleotides read TGTGCCAGCAGCTTAATCGGATCCGGGTCCCACGAGCAGTACTTC. It encodes CASSLIGSGSHEQYF.

This chain links TRBV3-1 (or the pseudogene TRBV3-2) with TRBJ1-1, with D unclear. CDR1 and CDR2 (germline): LGHDT, YNNKEL (reference sequence). This CDR3 spans 13 amino acids. The V end lost 5 bases, the J end lost 0 bases, and 7 bases lay between the germline ends. DNA for the CDR3: TGTGCCAGCAGCGTTACTTTGAACACTGAAGCTTTCTTT. It specifies CASSVTLNTEAFF.

This chain uses TRBV5-5 with TRBJ1-1; D is perhaps TRBD1 (6 bases). Germline V lookup: CDR1 SGHKS, CDR2 YYEKEE (reference sequence). The CDR3 contains 17 residues. Trimming cost V 0 bases and J 1 base, with 16 bases left between them. As DNA, the CDR3 is TGTGCCAGCAGCTTGGCTCACGAGGGGGTCCCGAACACTGAAGCTTTCTTT. Residues: CASSLAHEGVPNTEAFF.

This rearrangement joins TRBV5-1 to TRBJ1-5; TRBD1 matches at 8 bases. The J segment lost 2 bases and the V segment lost 7 bases, leaving 14 bases of the junction unmatched. Germline V gives CDR1 SGHRS, CDR2 YFSETQ. The CDR3 has 17 amino acids. The CDR3 region has the DNA TGCGCCAGCGGAAACCAGGGACAGGACGGTGGCAATCAGCCCCAGCATTTT. Translated: CASGNQGQDGGNQPQHF.

The chain couples TRBV11-1 to TRBJ1-4; maybe TRBD1 (6 bases). Germline loops: CDR1 SGHAT, CDR2 FQDESV (reference sequence). The CDR3 sequence is 16 residues long. The V gene lost 6 bases and the J gene lost 5 bases, with 19 bases spanning the gap. CDR3 in amino acids: CASSQDPGQPNEKLFF. The CDR3 nucleotides are TGTGCCAGCAGTCAAGATCCGGGACAACCGAATGAAAAACTGTTTTTT.

The rearrangement links TRBV12-3 or TRBV12-4 to TRBJ2-1; TRBD2 is a possible D gene (6 bases). The CDR3 has 11 amino acids. The V gene lost 3 bases and the J gene lost 10 bases, with 7 bases spanning the gap. The CDR3 nucleotides read TGTGCCAGCAGTTTTGCGGGAGAGCAGTTCTTC. Amino acid sequence: CASSFAGEQFF.

The chain joins TRBV19 to TRBJ1-5; possible D gene TRBD1, 6 bases. Germline assignment: CDR1 LNHDA and CDR2 SQIVND (reference sequence). The CDR3 is made up of 15 amino acids. The V end lost 7 bases, the J end lost 7 bases, and 20 bases lay between the germline ends. This CDR3 is CASTSTWGREQPQHF. The CDR3 DNA is TGTGCCAGTACCTCCACTTGGGGGCGAGAGCAGCCCCAGCATTTT. The whole variable domain, filled in from reference TRBV19 and TRBJ1-5, reads DGGITQSPKYLFRKEGQNVTLSCEQNLNHDAMYWYRQDPGQGLRLIYYSQIVNDFQKGDIAEGYSVSREKKESFPLTVTSAQKNPTAFYLCASTSTWGREQPQHFGDGTRLSIL.

The genes are TRBV7-4 and TRBJ2-1; 9 nucleotides align to TRBD2. Losses at the gene ends were 5 bases for V and 5 bases for J; bases not matched to a gene: 4. The CDR3 has 14 residues. CDR1 and CDR2 (germline): SGHVT, SQSDAQ. DNA for the CDR3: TGTGCCAGCAGCCCGCGGACTAGCGACAATGAGCAGTTCTTC. Protein product: CASSPRTSDNEQFF.

This rearrangement joins TRBV2 to TRBJ2-7, with 10 bases aligning to TRBD2. The CDR3 is 17 residues long. The germline gives CDR1 SNHLY, CDR2 FYNNEI. After removal of 7 bases from V and 6 bases from J, the junction contained 18 bases not matched to a gene. This chain's CDR3 is CASKGQVGAGTSAEQYF. CDR3 in DNA: TGTGCCAGCAAGGGGCAAGTAGGGGCCGGGACTAGCGCCGAGCAGTACTTC.

The rearrangement uses TRBV6-5 and TRBJ2-1; D possibly corresponds to TRBD1 (5 bases). This CDR3 comprises 14 residues. Germline CDR1 is MNHEY and CDR2 is SVGAGI. Trimming took off 0 bases at V and 10 bases at J, with 13 bases between the two ends. This chain's CDR3 is CASSYSSQGREQFF. CDR3 nucleotide sequence: TGTGCCAGCAGTTACTCGAGTCAGGGCCGGGAGCAGTTCTTC.

This clone has only one observation. The chain links TRBV5-1 to TRBJ2-1; D perhaps matches TRBD1 (5 bases). The germline V and J ends were trimmed by 0 bases and 2 bases, with 9 bases remaining between them. The CDR3 has 15 residues. Germline V gives CDR1 SGHRS, CDR2 YFSETQ. This CDR3 reads CASSLDRPAYNEQFF. Written as DNA, the CDR3 is TGCGCCAGCAGCTTGGACAGGCCTGCCTACAATGAGCAGTTCTTC.

This chain links TRBV27 with TRBJ1-2; D is possibly TRBD1 (6 bases). The germline V gene encodes CDR1 MNHEY and CDR2 SMNVEV (reference sequence). The germline V and J ends were trimmed by 8 bases and 7 bases, with 26 bases remaining between them. The CDR3 contains 16 residues. DNA of the CDR3: TGTGCCAGCGGGGGCCCCTTAAACAGGGTTCTGGGTGGCTACACCTTC. Translated, it gives CASGGPLNRVLGGYTF.

The gene calls are TRBV6-1 and TRBJ2-3; 10 nucleotides match TRBD1. The germline CDR1 and CDR2 sequences are MNHNS and SASEGT. V was pared by 3 bases and J by 1 base, with 7 bases of the junction left unmatched. This CDR3 spans 17 amino acids. CDR3 DNA sequence: TGTGCCAGCAGTGATGGGGGACAGGGGATCGGCACAGATACGCAGTATTTT. Protein: CASSDGGQGIGTDTQYF.

The chain uses TRBV19 and TRBJ2-7, with 9 bases aligning to TRBD2. CDR3 length: 15 amino acids. V shed 6 bases, J shed 3 bases, and the junction held 9 bases outside the gene matches. CDR1 is LNHDA, CDR2 SQIVND, per germline (reference sequence). The CDR3, as DNA: TGTGCCAGTAGAGATAGCGGGGGACCCGTCTACGAGCAGTACTTC. Protein product: CASRDSGGPVYEQYF.

This clone was recorded once. The chain recombines TRBV30 with TRBJ2-2; 13 positions match TRBD2. The CDR3 is 17 amino acids. Germline V gene lookup returns CDR1 GTSNPN and CDR2 SVGIG (reference sequence). Unmatched junction bases numbered 11, after V lost 5 bases and J lost 5 bases. CDR3 in DNA: TGTGCCTGGGGAGGACTAGCGGGGGCCTCGGGAACCGGGGAGCTGTTTTTT. This gives the protein CAWGGLAGASGTGELFF.

The chain is built from TRBV12-3 or TRBV12-4 and TRBJ2-1, with D possibly matching TRBD2 (5 bases). This CDR3 has 13 amino acids. Trimming cost V 0 bases and J 10 bases, with 10 bases left between them. Written as DNA, the CDR3 is TGTGCCAGCAGTTTAGCCGAGGACTCGGAGCAGTTCTTC. This sequence encodes CASSLAEDSEQFF.

The chain has TRBV6-5 and TRBJ1-5; D remains ambiguous. This CDR3 is built from 13 residues. V lost 3 bases to trimming and J lost 5 bases, with 8 bases between them. Germline-derived CDR1 and CDR2 are MNHEY and SVGAGI. The CDR3 loop reads CASSYKRDQPQHF. The CDR3 bases are TGTGCCAGCAGTTATAAGAGGGATCAGCCCCAGCATTTT.

This clone was observed once. This rearrangement joins TRBV6-1 to TRBJ2-2; 15 bases match TRBD2. Trimming removed 4 bases from V and 1 base from J; junction bases left unmatched: 10. This CDR3 comprises 20 residues. In germline, CDR1 is MNHNS, CDR2 SASEGT. The CDR3: CASSGMGLAGGLLNTGELFF. In nucleotides, the CDR3 is TGTGCCAGCAGTGGGATGGGACTAGCGGGGGGTCTCTTGAACACCGGGGAGCTGTTTTTT.

The chain is built from TRBV6-1 and TRBJ1-6; D remains unclear. Germline CDR1 and CDR2: MNHNS and SASEGT. V lost 2 bases to trimming and J lost 13 bases, with 15 bases between them. The CDR3 is 14 amino acids. CDR3 sequence (DNA): TGTGCCAGCAGTGAATCGGAGGGATATGGGCCCCTCCACTTT. Its protein is CASSESEGYGPLHF.

The chain employs TRBV30 and TRBJ1-5; possible D gene TRBD1, 6 bases. Trimming stripped 5 bases from V and 5 bases from J, with 16 bases between. The CDR3 extends over 14 amino acids. In germline, CDR1 is GTSNPN, CDR2 SVGIG (reference sequence). CDR3 sequence: CAWALRDTYQPQHF. CDR3 sequence (DNA): TGTGCCTGGGCCCTCCGGGACACTTATCAGCCCCAGCATTTT.

This clone has a single count. This chain uses TRBV5-1 with TRBJ2-1; 8 bases map to TRBD1. Germline V gene lookup returns CDR1 SGHRS and CDR2 YFSETQ. The trim removed 5 bases at V and 7 bases at J, leaving 5 bases unmatched. This CDR3 has 13 amino acids. The CDR3 reads CASRLTGDNEQFF. The CDR3 DNA is TGCGCCAGCAGACTGACAGGGGATAATGAGCAGTTCTTC.

This chain uses TRBV6-6 with TRBJ1-5, with 7 bases identical to TRBD1. Trimming at V came to 5 bases and at J to 0 bases, leaving 10 bases not matched to a gene. This CDR3 has 17 amino acids. Germline V gene lookup returns CDR1 MNHNY and CDR2 SVGAGI (reference sequence). CDR3 nucleotide sequence: TGTGCCAGCAGTCGCCGAGGGAACAGGGGTAGCAATCAGCCCCAGCATTTT. Its translation is CASSRRGNRGSNQPQHF.

The sample holds one count of this clone. The chain employs TRBV5-4 and TRBJ1-2; no definite D call. CDR3 length: 14 amino acids. Germline CDR1 SGHNT, CDR2 YYREEE (reference sequence). Deletions cut 0 bases from V and 3 bases from J, with 9 bases between. The CDR3, as DNA: TGTGCCAGCAGCTTGGAGTGGAGGGACTATGGCTACACCTTC. Encoded protein: CASSLEWRDYGYTF.

The DNA for the CDR3 is TGTGCCAGCAGCCAAGAAGGGGGCAGGGGGGACTATGGCTACACCTTC. Its protein is CASSQEGGRGDYGYTF. This rearrangement joins TRBV4-2 to TRBJ1-2; 7 nucleotides line up with TRBD1. CDR1 LGHNA and CDR2 YNFKEQ come from the germline V gene. The trim removed 0 bases at V and 3 bases at J, leaving 7 bases unmatched. The CDR3 extends over 16 amino acids.